The 6 T cell receptor beta chains presented below share a single source sample, sequenced in a study of shared clonotypes between healthy human individuals. Sequencing used immunoSEQ multiplex PCR; TCRdb keeps in-frame clones, though not all of them. The repertoire holds roughly 2.1 million clones, approximately 94% seen once, with more than 1.5% in the top ten. Naive CD8 cells comprised CD45RO-negative, CCR7-positively selected cells, excluding terminally differentiated effector memory CD45RA+ cells. Sequencing input: naive CD8+ T cells from PBMCs. These receptors all stem from a man aged 18 to 30 in good health. Some clones in this sample may be carry-over from other donors' samples.

This sequence joins TRBV28 and TRBJ1-1; TRBD1 matches 7 bases. The CDR3 has 15 residues. Trimming removed 5 bases from V and 0 bases from J; junction bases left unmatched: 6. Per germline, CDR1 MDHEN and CDR2 SYDVKM. The DNA for the CDR3 is TGTGCCAGCAGTCATGGACAGGTTTTGAACACTGAAGCTTTCTTT. It yields the protein CASSHGQVLNTEAFF.

The genes are TRBV7-9 and TRBJ2-3, with D perhaps TRBD2 (5 bases). The CDR3 loop spans 15 amino acids. V lost 4 bases and J lost 0, with 11 bases in between. CDR1 is SEHNR, CDR2 FQNEAQ, per germline (reference sequence). CDR3 amino acids: CASSYGVGSTDTQYF. The CDR3 nucleotides are TGTGCCAGCAGCTACGGGGTCGGTAGCACAGATACGCAGTATTTT.

V usage is TRBV7-9 and J usage is TRBJ1-1; possibly TRBD1 for D (5 bases). V gave up 5 bases and J gave up 12 bases, with 22 bases separating them. The CDR3 contains 14 residues. Germline CDR1 and CDR2: SEHNR and FQNEAQ (reference sequence). CDR3 residues: CASSPRTIFEETFF. CDR3 sequence (DNA): TGTGCCAGCAGCCCCCGGACAATCTTTGAGGAAACTTTCTTT.

The chain links TRBV7-9 to TRBJ1-4; tentative D call: TRBD1 (6 bases). CDR3 length equals 14 residues. Trimming removed 3 bases at V and 10 bases at J, with 15 bases between. Germline V CDR1 and CDR2: SEHNR, FQNEAQ (reference sequence). The CDR3 sequence is CASSFAGAHRKLFF. In DNA, the CDR3 is TGTGCCAGCAGCTTTGCAGGGGCGCATAGAAAACTGTTTTTT.

This clone showed up just once. The chain uses TRBV7-6 and TRBJ1-1; TRBD1 aligns across 8 bases. This CDR3 has 15 residues. The germline V gene encodes CDR1 SGHVS and CDR2 FNYEAQ. With V trimmed by 3 bases and J by 2 bases, 5 bases remained unmatched. The CDR3 DNA reads as TGTGCCAGCAGCTTCGGGACAGGACTTAACACTGAAGCTTTCTTT. Amino acid sequence: CASSFGTGLNTEAFF.

Worth noting for this clone: The same CDR3 is also encoded by other DNA sequences in this sample. The chain combines TRBV6-5 with TRBJ1-1; tentative D call: TRBD1 (6 bases). Germline V gene lookup returns CDR1 MNHEY and CDR2 SVGAGI. V was cut by 2 bases and J by 8 bases, with 12 bases left in between. The CDR3 covers 13 residues. The DNA for the CDR3 is TGTGCCAGCAGTTACGGCCCCGGGACAGAAGCTTTCTTT. Protein product: CASSYGPGTEAFF.